The subject of this entry is one TCR beta chain. RNA totalling about 0.45 to 1 ug underwent reverse transcription with random hexamers. Using its own MiXCR run on the immunoSEQ multiplex PCR reads, TCRdb lists one record per CDR3 protein. This table holds about 160,000 distinct CDR3 sequences, approximately 95% found once. The entry originates in a study of CD8 T cells in Susac syndrome. The V gene lost 7 bases and the J gene lost 8 bases, with 12 bases spanning the gap. CDR1 and CDR2 from the germline V gene are SGHRS and YFSETQ. This CDR3 has 11 amino acids. The sequencing sample was made of CD4+ T cells from PBMCs. The rearrangement joins TRBV5-1 to TRBJ1-1, with D possibly matching TRBD1 (6 bases). The TCR comes from a human donor with multiple sclerosis. CDR3 bases: TGCGCCAGCGGGGGCCGGGGGGAAGCTTTCTTT. Protein sequence: CASGGRGEAFF.